A selection of T cell receptor beta chains follows, all from one sample in a study of blood T cell repertoires in COVID-19. Method: immunoSEQ multiplex PCR; TCRdb's copy keeps in-frame clones and lacks some. The table shows fewer than 150,000 clones, with roughly four fifths occurring only once. The sequencing sample was made of PBMCs or T cells enriched from blood (not recorded which). These TCRs come from a man aged 25 to 45 who had recovered from COVID-19. CDR3s include the opening cysteine and the closing phenylalanine or tryptophan.

>TRBV14|TRBJ2-1
CASSQGIAAPNEQFF
>TRBV19|TRBJ1-5
CASSMMLQGNQPQHF
>TRBV28|TRBJ2-7
CASIPSIGQGYEQYF
>TRBV5-4|TRBJ1-1
CASSSTGIAEAFF
>TRBV7-9|TRBJ1-1
CASSPSGFVAFF
>TRBV19|TRBJ2-2
CASRLSNTGELFF
>TRBV10-3|TRBJ1-1
CAISEPTGADTEAFF
>TRBV2|TRBJ2-5
CASSPGYSGREETQYF
>TRBV4-2|TRBJ1-2
CASRPPQARGGNHGYTF
>TRBV19|TRBJ1-5
CASSTPSLTGNQPQHF
>TRBV7-9|TRBJ1-2
CASSPQQGYGYTF
>TRBV19|TRBJ2-4
CASSPTGKNIQYF
>TRBV28|TRBJ2-3
CASITAGGRDTQYF
>TRBV2|TRBJ1-2
CASRRSGANYGYTF
>TRBV28|TRBJ2-1
CASTPQGGYNEQFF
>TRBV19|TRBJ2-3
CASSIGISGFFTDTQYF
>TRBV7-8|TRBJ2-2
CASSLGTSGGKHGELFF
>TRBV7-9|TRBJ2-1
CASSPSGSGYYNEQFF
>TRBV2|TRBJ2-1
CANTAGQAYNEQFF
>TRBV6-5|TRBJ1-1
CASSPTPHTGSKAFF
>TRBV18|TRBJ1-1
CASSPSEGGTTEAFF
>TRBV5-4|TRBJ2-1
CASSFGGRAYNEQFF
>TRBV7-3|TRBJ2-1
CASSLYRVDEQFF
>TRBV18|TRBJ2-2
CASSSVRLAGGPTPTGELFF
>TRBV14|TRBJ1-2
CASSRITGFYGYTF